A single sample is the source of the 5 T cell receptor beta chains below, sequenced in a study of cytomegalovirus exposure and HLA in healthy donors (dated by TCRdb to 2015 to 2018). To prepare the library, the immunoSEQ multiplex PCR assay was applied. A mixture of 60 forward primers for TCR Vbeta segments and 13 reverse primers for TCR Jbeta segments was used in the multiplex PCR. TCRdb holds this immuneACCESS table with in-frame rearrangements only. Some clones are missing; in checked studies, unresolved V genes explain under half, and the rest has no known cause. The table for this sample shows approximately 47,000 clones. The ten largest clones represent about a sixth of the sample. Source material: PBMCs. These receptors originate from a male donor in good health and CMV-seronegative.

The CDR3 region has the DNA TGTGCCTGGAGTGTAGGGGGGGCGAGGGGCTACACCTTC. Translated: CAWSVGGARGYTF. V usage is TRBV30 and J usage is TRBJ1-2; D is perhaps TRBD1 (6 bases). The CDR3 is 13 amino acids. V was pared by 0 bases and J by 8 bases, with 13 bases between. In germline, CDR1 is GTSNPN, CDR2 SVGIG (reference sequence).

V and J are TRBV9 and TRBJ2-1, with D possibly matching TRBD1 (5 bases). V was clipped by 0 bases and J by 4 bases, with 20 bases between them. This CDR3 has 18 amino acids. The germline V gene has CDR1 SGDLS and CDR2 YYNGEE. The CDR3 coding sequence is TGTGCCAGCAGCGTAGCTGCCCCGGACCAGGGCGCTTACAATGAGCAGTTCTTC. Translated: CASSVAAPDQGAYNEQFF.

This rearrangement joins TRBV11-3 to TRBJ1-1, with TRBD1 as a possible D gene (5 bases). From germline, CDR1 is SGHNT and CDR2 YENEEA. V lost 5 bases and J lost 3, with 10 bases in between. This CDR3 has 13 amino acids. The CDR3 sequence: CASSLRDYTEAFF. CDR3 nucleotides: TGTGCCAGCAGCCTCAGGGATTACACTGAAGCTTTCTTT.

CDR3 nucleotides: TGTGCCAGCTCACAAACACAGGGGGCCTCCTACGAGCAGTACTTC. The encoded protein is CASSQTQGASYEQYF. V is TRBV18 and J is TRBJ2-7; 9 bases are a match to TRBD1. The CDR3 spans 15 residues. CDR1 and CDR2 (germline): KGHSH, LQKENI. Germline trimming cut 4 bases from V and 0 bases from J; bases unmatched to any gene: 4.

The J gene is TRBJ2-3, the V gene TRBV6-5; 7 bases line up with TRBD2. With 0 bases clipped from V and 4 bases from J, the junction kept 4 bases outside the gene matches. The CDR3 has 15 residues. Germline-derived CDR1 and CDR2 are MNHEY and SVGAGI. The CDR3 loop is CASSYSERGPDTQYF. DNA for the CDR3: TGTGCCAGCAGTTACTCGGAGCGGGGCCCAGATACGCAGTATTTT.